This T cell receptor (beta chain) was recovered during a study of blood T cell repertoires in COVID-19. Overall study: Acute and convalescent COVID-19 samples came from the United States, Italy and Spain. T cells, B-cell-depleted T cells, or PBMCs supplied cDNA or gDNA.

In the original analysis: Cell counts per sample came from amplifying reference gene primers. The protocol was immunoSEQ multiplex PCR, while the TCRdb copy is restricted to in-frame clones and leaves out a portion. The DNA was the basis for D and trimming; V, J and clone size are from that table. The data show 130,000 to 150,000 clones, with roughly 77% seen just once and roughly 4.9% held by the top ten. The source of this sequence is a woman in her 70s with COVID-19, enrolled during active disease. Sequencing used peripheral blood.

CDR3 DNA: TGTGCCAGCAGCTTAGACCCCTCTAGCGCCGATACGCAGTATTTT. Amino acids: CASSLDPSSADTQYF. The chain links TRBV11-2 to TRBJ2-3, with D possibly matching TRBD2 (6 bases). V gave up 0 bases and J gave up 6 bases, with 13 bases separating them. The CDR3 covers 15 residues. Germline values: CDR1 SGHAT, CDR2 FQNNGV.